This passage covers 8 T cell receptor beta chains from one sample sequenced in a study of T cell changes during pregnancy in multiple sclerosis (dated by TCRdb to between 2017 and 2020). Library prep was done by the immunoSEQ multiplex PCR assay. TCRdb's version of the immuneACCESS table is confined to in-frame rearrangements and falls short of the full clone set. An unresolved V gene accounts for under half of the shortfall where checked; the remainder is of unknown origin. Here the sample has approximately 39,000 clones; about 90% occur a single time. The top ten hold 0.55% to 0.7% of the sample. Sequenced here: CD4+ T cells from peripheral blood mononuclear cells, sampled in the second trimester of pregnancy. Every receptor here comes from a female donor with multiple sclerosis, enrolled in a pregnancy study.

The rearrangement joins TRBV10-3 to TRBJ1-1, with TRBD1 matching over 9 bases. The germline CDR1 and CDR2 sequences are ENHRY and SYGVKD. The length of the CDR3 is 16 residues. Unmatched junction bases numbered 9, after V lost 6 bases and J lost 1 base. In DNA, the CDR3 is TGTGCCATCAGAGGGACAGGGACCCGTGGGAACACTGAAGCTTTCTTT. Encoded protein: CAIRGTGTRGNTEAFF.

The gene calls are TRBV18 and TRBJ1-1, with 7 bases fitting TRBD1. The CDR3 is 17 amino acids. V trimming: 2 bases; J trimming: 0 bases; junction bases outside the gene matches: 9. From germline, CDR1 is KGHSH and CDR2 LQKENI. CDR3 sequence (DNA): TGTGCCAGCTCACCAGTGACAGCAGGGGGAATGAACACTGAAGCTTTCTTT. Amino acids: CASSPVTAGGMNTEAFF.

This clone occurred once. The rearrangement uses TRBV5-4 and TRBJ2-3; TRBD1 matches 7 bases. Germline trimming cut 7 bases from V and 0 bases from J; bases unmatched to any gene: 17. The CDR3 is made up of 18 amino acids. Germline-derived CDR1 and CDR2 are SGHNT and YYREEE (reference sequence). CDR3 nucleotide sequence: TGTGCCAGCGGCGATAAAAGACAGGGCGTTATTAGCACAGATACGCAGTATTTT. This translates into CASGDKRQGVISTDTQYF.

The V call is TRBV29-1, the J call TRBJ2-5; 8 bases are a match to TRBD2. The V gene's germline CDR1 is SQVTM and CDR2 ANQGSEA. V lost 3 bases and J lost 5; bases outside the gene matches: 11. This CDR3 contains 15 residues. CDR3 residues: CSVDLHGRAGETQYF. The CDR3 DNA follows: TGCAGCGTTGATCTTCACGGGAGGGCCGGGGAGACCCAGTACTTC.

J is TRBJ2-5 and V is TRBV7-2, with TRBD2 matching over 8 bases. This CDR3 spans 16 amino acids. J gave up 2 bases and V 5 bases, and 10 bases lay outside the gene matches. Per the germline V gene, CDR1 is SGHTA and CDR2 is FQGNSA. The CDR3 nucleotides read TGTGCCAGCAGCCCGAGAAGGCGGGAGGCACAAGAGACCCAGTACTTC. It translates to CASSPRRREAQETQYF.

V and J are TRBV19 and TRBJ1-1; 11 bases are a match to TRBD1. Germline V gives CDR1 LNHDA, CDR2 SQIVND (reference sequence). V gave up 3 bases and J gave up 5 bases; unmatched junction bases: 8. There are 16 residues in the CDR3. The CDR3 DNA sequence: TGTGCCAGTAGTATTTCTGGGACAGGGGGTGGGACTGAAGCTTTCTTT. This codes for CASSISGTGGGTEAFF.

The chain recombines TRBV7-3 with TRBJ2-1, with TRBD2 matching over 8 bases. The CDR3 loop spans 14 amino acids. The germline V gene has CDR1 SGHTA and CDR2 FQGTGA. V trimming: 5 bases; J trimming: 7 bases; junction bases outside the gene matches: 7. CDR3 bases: TGTGCCAGCAGCCTATATAGCGGGACTAATGAGCAGTTCTTC. Its protein is CASSLYSGTNEQFF.

V is TRBV6-1 and J is TRBJ2-7; 8 bases line up with TRBD2. Losses at the gene ends were 7 bases for V and 0 bases for J; bases not matched to a gene: 5. The CDR3 contains 14 residues. Germline V CDR1 and CDR2: MNHNS, SASEGT. Here the CDR3 reads CASNLAGTSYEQYF. CDR3 nucleotide sequence: TGTGCCAGCAACTTAGCGGGAACCTCCTACGAGCAGTACTTC.